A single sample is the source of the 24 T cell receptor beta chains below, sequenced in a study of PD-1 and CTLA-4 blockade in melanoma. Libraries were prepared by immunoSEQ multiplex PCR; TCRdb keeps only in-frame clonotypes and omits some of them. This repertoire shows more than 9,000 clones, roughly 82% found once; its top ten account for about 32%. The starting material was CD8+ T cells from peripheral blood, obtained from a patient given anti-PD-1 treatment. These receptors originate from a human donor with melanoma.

In nucleotides, the CDR3 is TGTGCCACCAGCAGAGATCTTGACAGGGGCACTGAAGCTTTCTTT. This gives the protein CATSRDLDRGTEAFF. The chain carries TRBV15 and TRBJ1-1, with 8 bases fitting TRBD1. J gave up 4 bases and V 0 bases, and 4 bases lay outside the gene matches. The CDR3 covers 15 residues. CDR1 LNHNV and CDR2 YYDKDF come from the germline V gene (reference sequence).

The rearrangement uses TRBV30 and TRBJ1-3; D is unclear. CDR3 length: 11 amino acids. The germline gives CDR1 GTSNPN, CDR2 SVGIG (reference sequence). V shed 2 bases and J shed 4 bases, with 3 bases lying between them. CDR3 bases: TGTGCCTGGAGTAACGGAAACACCATATATTTT. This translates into CAWSNGNTIYF. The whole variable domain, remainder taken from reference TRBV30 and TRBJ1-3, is SQTIHQWPATLVQPVGSPLSLECTVEGTSNPNLYWYRQAAGRGLQLLFYSVGIGQISSEVPQNLSASRPQDRQFILSSKKLLLSDSGFYLCAWSNGNTIYFGEGSWLTVV.

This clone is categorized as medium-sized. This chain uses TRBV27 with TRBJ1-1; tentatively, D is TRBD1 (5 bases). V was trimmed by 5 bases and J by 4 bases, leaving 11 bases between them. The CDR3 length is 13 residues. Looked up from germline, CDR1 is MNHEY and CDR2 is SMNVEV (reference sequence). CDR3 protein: CASSLNQGTEAFF. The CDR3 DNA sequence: TGTGCCAGCAGTCTAAATCAGGGCACTGAAGCTTTCTTT.

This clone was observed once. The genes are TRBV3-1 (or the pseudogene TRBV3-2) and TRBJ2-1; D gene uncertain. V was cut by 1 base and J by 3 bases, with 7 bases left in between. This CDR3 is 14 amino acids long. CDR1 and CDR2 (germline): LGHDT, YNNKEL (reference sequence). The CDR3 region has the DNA TGTGCCAGCAGCCAAGTGGCCGGCTACAATGAGCAGTTCTTC. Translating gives CASSQVAGYNEQFF.

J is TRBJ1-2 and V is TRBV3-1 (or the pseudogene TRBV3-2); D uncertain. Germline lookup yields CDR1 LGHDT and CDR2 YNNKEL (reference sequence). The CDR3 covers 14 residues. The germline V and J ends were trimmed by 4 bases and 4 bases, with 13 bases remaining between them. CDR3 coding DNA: TGTGCCAGCAGCCCGATCCAGACGGGCTATGGCTACACCTTC. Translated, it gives CASSPIQTGYGYTF.

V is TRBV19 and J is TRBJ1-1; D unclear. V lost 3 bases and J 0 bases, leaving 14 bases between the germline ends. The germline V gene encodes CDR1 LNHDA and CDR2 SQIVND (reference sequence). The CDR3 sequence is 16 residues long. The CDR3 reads CASSIGLGLLNTEAFF. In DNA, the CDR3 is TGTGCCAGTAGTATCGGGTTGGGCCTCTTGAACACTGAAGCTTTCTTT.

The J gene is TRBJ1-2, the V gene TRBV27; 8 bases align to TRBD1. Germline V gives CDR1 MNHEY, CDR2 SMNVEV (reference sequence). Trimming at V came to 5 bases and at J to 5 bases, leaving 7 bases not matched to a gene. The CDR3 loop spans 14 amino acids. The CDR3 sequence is CASSPGGSWYGYTF. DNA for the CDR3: TGTGCCAGCAGTCCAGGGGGCTCTTGGTATGGCTACACCTTC.

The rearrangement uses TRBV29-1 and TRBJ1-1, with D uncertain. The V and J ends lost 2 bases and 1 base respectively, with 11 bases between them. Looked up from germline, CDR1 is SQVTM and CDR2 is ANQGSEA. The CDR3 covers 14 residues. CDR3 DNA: TGCAGCGTTGAATTAGACTGGAAGAACACTGAAGCTTTCTTT. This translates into CSVELDWKNTEAFF.

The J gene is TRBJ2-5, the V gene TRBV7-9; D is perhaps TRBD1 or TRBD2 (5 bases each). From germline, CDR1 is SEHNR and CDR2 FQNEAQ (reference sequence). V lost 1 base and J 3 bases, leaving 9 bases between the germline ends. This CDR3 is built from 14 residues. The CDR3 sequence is CASSLEGREETQYF. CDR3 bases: TGTGCCAGCAGCTTAGAGGGACGCGAAGAGACCCAGTACTTC.

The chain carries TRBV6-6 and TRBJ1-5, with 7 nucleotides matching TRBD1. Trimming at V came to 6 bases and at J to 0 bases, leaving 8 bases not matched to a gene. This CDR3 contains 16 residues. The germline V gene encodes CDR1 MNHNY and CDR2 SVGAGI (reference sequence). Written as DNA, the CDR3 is TGTGCCAGCAGCCGCGGGACAGTGTATAGCAATCAGCCCCAGCATTTT. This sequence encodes CASSRGTVYSNQPQHF.

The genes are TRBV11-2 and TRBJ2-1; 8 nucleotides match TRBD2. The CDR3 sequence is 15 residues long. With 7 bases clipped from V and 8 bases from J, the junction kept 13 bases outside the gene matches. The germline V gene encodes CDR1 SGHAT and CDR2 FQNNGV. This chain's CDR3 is CASTRGGARLDEQFF. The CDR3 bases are TGTGCCAGCACCCGGGGGGGGGCGAGACTAGATGAGCAGTTCTTC. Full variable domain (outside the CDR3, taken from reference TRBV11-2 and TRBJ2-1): EAGVAQSPRYKIIEKRQSVAFWCNPISGHATLYWYQQILGQGPKLLIQFQNNGVVDDSQLPKDRFSAERLKGVDSTLKIQPAKLEDSAVYLCASTRGGARLDEQFFGPGTRLTVL.

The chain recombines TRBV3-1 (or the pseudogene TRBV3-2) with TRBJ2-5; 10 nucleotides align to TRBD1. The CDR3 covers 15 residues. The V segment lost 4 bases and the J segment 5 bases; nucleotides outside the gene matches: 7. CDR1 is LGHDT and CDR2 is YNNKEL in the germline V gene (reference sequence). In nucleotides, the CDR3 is TGTGCCAGCAGCCCCTCCGGGACAGGGGTTGAGACCCAGTACTTC. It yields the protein CASSPSGTGVETQYF.

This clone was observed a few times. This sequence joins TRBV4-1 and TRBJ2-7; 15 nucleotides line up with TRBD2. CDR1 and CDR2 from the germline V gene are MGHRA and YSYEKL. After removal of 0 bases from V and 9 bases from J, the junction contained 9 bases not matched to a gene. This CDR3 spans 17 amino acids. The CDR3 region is CASSQDRTSGRAGGQYF. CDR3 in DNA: TGCGCCAGCAGCCAAGATCGGACTAGCGGGAGGGCAGGAGGGCAGTACTTC.

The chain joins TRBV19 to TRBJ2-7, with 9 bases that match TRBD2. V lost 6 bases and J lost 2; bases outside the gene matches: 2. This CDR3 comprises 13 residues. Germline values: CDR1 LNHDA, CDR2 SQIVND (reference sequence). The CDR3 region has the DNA TGTGCCAGTAGGCGGGAGGGGACCTACGAGCAGTACTTC. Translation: CASRREGTYEQYF.

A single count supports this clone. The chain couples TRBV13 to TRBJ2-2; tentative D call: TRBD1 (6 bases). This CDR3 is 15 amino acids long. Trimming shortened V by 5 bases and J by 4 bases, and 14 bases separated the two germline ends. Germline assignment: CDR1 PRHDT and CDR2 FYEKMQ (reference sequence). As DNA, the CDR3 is TGTGCCAGCAGCCCGGACAGCAGACCCACCGGGGAGCTGTTTTTT. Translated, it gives CASSPDSRPTGELFF.

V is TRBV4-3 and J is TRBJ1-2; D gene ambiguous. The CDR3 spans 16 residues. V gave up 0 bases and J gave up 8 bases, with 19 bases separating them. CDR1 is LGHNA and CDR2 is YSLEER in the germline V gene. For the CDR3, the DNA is TGCGCCAGCAGCCAAGATAGTTGGCCCGGGAAGGCGGGCTACACCTTC. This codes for CASSQDSWPGKAGYTF.

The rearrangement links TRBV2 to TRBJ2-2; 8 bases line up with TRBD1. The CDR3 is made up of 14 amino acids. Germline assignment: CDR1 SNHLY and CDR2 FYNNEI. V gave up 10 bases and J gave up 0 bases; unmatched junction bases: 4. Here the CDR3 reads CATSGQANTGELFF. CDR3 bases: TGTGCCACCTCGGGACAGGCGAACACCGGGGAGCTGTTTTTT.

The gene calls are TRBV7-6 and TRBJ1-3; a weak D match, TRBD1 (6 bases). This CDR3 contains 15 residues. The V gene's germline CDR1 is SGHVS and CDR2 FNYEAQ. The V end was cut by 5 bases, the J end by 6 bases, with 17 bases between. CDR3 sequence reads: CASSPEGGQVNTIYF. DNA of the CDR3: TGTGCCAGCAGCCCCGAGGGGGGGCAGGTAAACACCATATATTTT.

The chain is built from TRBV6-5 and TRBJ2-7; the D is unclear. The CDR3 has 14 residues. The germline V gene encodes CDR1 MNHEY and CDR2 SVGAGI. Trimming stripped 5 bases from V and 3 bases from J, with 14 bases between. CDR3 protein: CASSQSATVYEQYF. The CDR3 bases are TGTGCCAGCAGTCAATCAGCGACGGTCTACGAGCAGTACTTC.

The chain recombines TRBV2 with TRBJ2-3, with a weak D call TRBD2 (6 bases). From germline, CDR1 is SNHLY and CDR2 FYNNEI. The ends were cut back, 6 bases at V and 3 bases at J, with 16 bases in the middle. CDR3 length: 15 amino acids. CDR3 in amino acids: CASSVWAGTTDTQYF. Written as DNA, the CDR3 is TGTGCCAGCAGCGTCTGGGCGGGAACTACAGATACGCAGTATTTT.

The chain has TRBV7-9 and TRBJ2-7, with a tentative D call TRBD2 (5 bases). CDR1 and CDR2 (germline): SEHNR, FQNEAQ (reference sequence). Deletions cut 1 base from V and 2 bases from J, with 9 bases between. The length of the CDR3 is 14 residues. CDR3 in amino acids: CASSLGGNPYEQYF. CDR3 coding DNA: TGTGCCAGCAGCTTAGGAGGGAACCCCTACGAGCAGTACTTC.

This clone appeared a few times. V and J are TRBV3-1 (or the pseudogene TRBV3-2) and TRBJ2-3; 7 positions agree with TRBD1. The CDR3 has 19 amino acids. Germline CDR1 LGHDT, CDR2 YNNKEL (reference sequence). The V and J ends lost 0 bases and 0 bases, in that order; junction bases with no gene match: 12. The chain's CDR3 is CASSQDWDKKGASTDTQYF. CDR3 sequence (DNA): TGTGCCAGCAGCCAAGATTGGGACAAGAAGGGGGCAAGCACAGATACGCAGTATTTT.

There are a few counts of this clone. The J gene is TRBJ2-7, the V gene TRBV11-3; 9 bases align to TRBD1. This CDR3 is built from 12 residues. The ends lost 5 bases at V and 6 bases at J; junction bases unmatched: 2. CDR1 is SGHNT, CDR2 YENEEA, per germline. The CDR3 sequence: CASSQQGAEQYF. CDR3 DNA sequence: TGTGCCAGCAGCCAACAGGGGGCCGAGCAGTACTTC.

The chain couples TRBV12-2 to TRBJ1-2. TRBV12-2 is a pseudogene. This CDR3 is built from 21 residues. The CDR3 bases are TGTGCAAGTCGACCGCTTAGTACGGTTCGGGGTGTGGGACGACCAAACTATGGCTACACCTTC. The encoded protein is CASRPLSTVRGVGRPNYGYTF.